The 9 T cell receptor beta chains below were found in one sample sequenced in a study of STAT3 mutations in large granular lymphocyte leukemia. Study findings and constraints: In T-cell large granular lymphocyte leukemia, about half of patients showed multiple immunodominant subclonotypes.

The assay was immunoSEQ multiplex PCR, and TCRdb's table has in-frame clones only and misses some. The repertoire has almost 5,500 clones, around 48% of them found once; the top ten carry about 53%. These receptors' antigens are unknown. Sample: peripheral blood mononuclear cells. The receptor source for this set is a woman in her 70s with T-cell large granular lymphocyte leukemia. Some clones in this sample may be carry-over from other donors' samples.

The chain is built from TRBV30 and TRBJ2-7; D tentatively fits TRBD1 or TRBD2 (6 bases each). The V gene's germline CDR1 is GTSNPN and CDR2 SVGIG (reference sequence). V lost 6 bases to trimming and J lost 0 bases, with 15 bases between them. This CDR3 contains 14 residues. CDR3 amino acids: CACGGGEGSYEQYF. CDR3 coding DNA: TGTGCCTGCGGAGGGGGTGAAGGCTCCTACGAGCAGTACTTC.

This clone qualifies as medium-sized. The V call is TRBV7-8, the J call TRBJ2-4, with 8 bases fitting TRBD2. V lost 1 base and J lost 4; bases outside the gene matches: 9. The CDR3 runs 17 residues. From germline, CDR1 is SGHVS and CDR2 FQNEAQ. CDR3 sequence (DNA): TGTGCCAGCAGCTTAGGACCCCTGGGCGGGAGGAAAAACATTCAGTACTTC. This codes for CASSLGPLGGRKNIQYF.

This clone is a singleton in its sample. The CDR3 here is CASSHNFPGGNGYTF. The CDR3 nucleotides are TGTGCCAGCAGTCATAACTTCCCAGGGGGCAATGGCTACACCTTC. The rearrangement uses TRBV27 and TRBJ1-2, with 8 nucleotides matching TRBD1. The CDR3 contains 15 residues. Per the germline V gene, CDR1 is MNHEY and CDR2 is SMNVEV (reference sequence). V lost 5 bases and J lost 6; bases outside the gene matches: 11.

V gene TRBV5-1 combines with J gene TRBJ1-4, with D possibly matching TRBD1 (5 bases). Trimming removed 4 bases from V and 4 bases from J, with 14 bases in between. The CDR3 covers 15 residues. Per germline, CDR1 SGHRS and CDR2 YFSETQ. CDR3 sequence: CASSPQVGGNEKLFF. CDR3 DNA: TGCGCCAGCAGCCCGCAGGTGGGGGGTAATGAAAAACTGTTTTTT.

This sequence joins TRBV23-1 and TRBJ2-7; D uncertain. TRBV23-1 is designated an ORF whose function remains uncertain. Trimming pared 11 bases from V and 2 bases from J, leaving 13 bases between. The CDR3 consists of 12 residues. CDR3 bases: TGCGCCGGACGTGGGCGGACCTACGAGCAGTACTTC. It codes for CAGRGRTYEQYF.

This clone was seen a handful of times. The CDR3 loop is CASAPRGEAYEQYF. CDR3 bases: TGTGCCAGCGCCCCTCGAGGGGAGGCCTACGAGCAGTACTTC. This chain connects TRBV7-9 to TRBJ2-7, with TRBD2 as a possible D gene (6 bases). CDR1 SEHNR and CDR2 FQNEAQ come from the germline V gene (reference sequence). This CDR3 has 14 amino acids. Between the trimmed V and J ends, which lost 8 bases and 2 bases, there was a span of 16 bases. The full variable domain, in which reference TRBV7-9 and TRBJ2-7 provide the parts outside the CDR3, is DTGVSQNPRHKITKRGQNVTFRCDPISEHNRLYWYRQTLGQGPEFLTYFQNEAQLEKSRLLSDRFSAERPKGSFSTLEIQRTEQGDSAMYLCASAPRGEAYEQYFGPGTRLTVT.

This clone was detected a few times. The chain couples TRBV2 to TRBJ1-1; 8 positions agree with TRBD1. The CDR3 runs 14 residues. V was clipped by 8 bases and J by 6 bases; unmatched bases: 11. CDR1 is SNHLY and CDR2 is FYNNEI in the germline V gene. CDR3 DNA sequence: TGTGCCAGCGGGGCAGAACGGACAGGGCCTGAAGCTTTCTTT. This sequence encodes CASGAERTGPEAFF.

This clone appeared a few times. This CDR3 reads CASSYMGLSYEQYF. The CDR3 nucleotides are TGCGCCAGCAGCTATATGGGACTGTCCTACGAGCAGTACTTC. The chain couples TRBV5-1 to TRBJ2-7, with a possible D match to TRBD2 (6 bases). Germline V gene sequence: CDR1 SGHRS, CDR2 YFSETQ. V was shortened by 3 bases and J by 1 base, with 11 bases between the two germline ends. The CDR3 loop spans 14 amino acids.

The CDR3 sequence: CASSLLPTTGRRGTDTQYF. CDR3 sequence (DNA): TGCGCCAGCAGCTTATTACCAACCACAGGGAGGAGGGGGACAGATACGCAGTATTTT. The chain recombines TRBV5-1 with TRBJ2-3, with D tentatively TRBD1 or TRBD2 (6 bases each). The CDR3 loop spans 19 amino acids. Germline V gene sequence: CDR1 SGHRS, CDR2 YFSETQ. The germline V and J ends were trimmed by 2 bases and 3 bases, with 25 bases remaining between them. Looking up the rest from reference TRBV5-1 and TRBJ2-3 gives the full variable domain: KAGVTQTPRYLIKTRGQQVTLSCSPISGHRSVSWYQQTPGQGLQFLFEYFSETQRNKGNFPGRFSGRQFSNSRSEMNVSTLELGDSALYLCASSLLPTTGRRGTDTQYFGPGTRLTVL.